This T cell receptor beta chain was observed in a study of blood T cell repertoires in COVID-19. Overall study: PBMCs, B-cell-depleted T cells, or T cells were the source of the cDNA or gDNA that made up the material.

Deletions cut 1 base from V and 0 bases from J, with 7 bases between. Germline CDR1 and CDR2: SGHDN and FVKESK. This CDR3 contains 15 residues. The assay was immunoSEQ multiplex PCR, and TCRdb's table has in-frame clones only and misses some. This sample has about 160,000 clones, with about four fifths found just once. Everyone who took part was roughly 18 to 90 years old, and they came from some 23 US areas. The sequencing input was PBMCs or T cells enriched from blood (not recorded which). This receptor was taken from a man in his sixties who had recovered from COVID-19. The chain has TRBV14 and TRBJ2-1, with TRBD2 as a possible D gene (5 bases). In DNA form, the CDR3 reads TGTGCCAGCAGCCAAGGCCTAGCCTCCTACAATGAGCAGTTCTTC. Protein: CASSQGLASYNEQFF.